These 19 T cell receptor beta chains were all obtained from the same sample, sequenced in a study of cytomegalovirus exposure and HLA in healthy donors. Use of 60 Vbeta and 13 Jbeta primers characterized the PCR. Assay used: immunoSEQ multiplex PCR; TCRdb lists only in-frame clones, some missing. The sample yields about 83,000 clones, 60% to 85% seen once. Sequencing used PBMCs. These receptors were taken from a man aged 18-30 years in good health and CMV-seropositive.

This clone was seen only a few times. V and J are TRBV4-1 and TRBJ2-7, with 10 nucleotides matching TRBD2. Per germline, CDR1 MGHRA and CDR2 YSYEKL. The trim removed 1 base at V and 0 bases at J, leaving 6 bases unmatched. The CDR3 totals 17 residues. The CDR3 nucleotides read TGCGCCAGCAGCCAAGGTCTTAGCGGGAGGCGCTCCTACGAGCAGTACTTC. Protein: CASSQGLSGRRSYEQYF.

The CDR3 loop is CASSSGGLVVPGDEQYF. Written as DNA, the CDR3 is TGTGCCAGCAGCTCGGGGGGACTAGTGGTCCCCGGGGACGAGCAGTACTTC. The V gene is TRBV13, the J gene TRBJ2-7; 8 positions match TRBD2. The V segment lost 4 bases and the J segment 5 bases; nucleotides outside the gene matches: 16. The CDR3 spans 17 residues. Germline CDR1 PRHDT, CDR2 FYEKMQ (reference sequence).

This chain joins TRBV2 and TRBJ2-1, with TRBD2 matching 8 bases. The CDR3 is 15 amino acids. Per germline, CDR1 SNHLY and CDR2 FYNNEI. The junction had 8 bases not matched to a gene; V was cut back by 6 bases and J by 4 bases. The CDR3 region has the DNA TGTGCCAGCAGACCCTCAGCGGGAGAATACAATGAGCAGTTCTTC. Translation gives CASRPSAGEYNEQFF.

The gene calls are TRBV6-5 and TRBJ1-5; TRBD1 aligns across 7 bases. The CDR3 loop spans 13 amino acids. The junction had 3 bases not matched to a gene; V was cut back by 5 bases and J by 5 bases. The V gene's germline CDR1 is MNHEY and CDR2 SVGAGI. The CDR3 region is CASSDRAYQPQHF. The CDR3 DNA is TGTGCCAGCAGTGACAGGGCGTATCAGCCCCAGCATTTT.

This chain uses TRBV6-5 with TRBJ1-2, with 8 bases aligning to TRBD1. Germline V gives CDR1 MNHEY, CDR2 SVGAGI. The V segment lost 2 bases and the J segment 3 bases; nucleotides outside the gene matches: 5. The CDR3 length is 15 residues. CDR3 protein: CASSYGQGADYGYTF. As DNA, the CDR3 is TGTGCCAGCAGTTACGGGCAGGGGGCAGACTATGGCTACACCTTC.

The rearrangement uses TRBV10-3 and TRBJ2-1, with 10 bases lining up with TRBD1. V shed 4 bases and J 7 bases; nucleotides not matched to a gene: 7. CDR3 length: 15 amino acids. The germline gives CDR1 ENHRY, CDR2 SYGVKD. CDR3 sequence reads: CAISAGTGALNEQFF. The CDR3 DNA sequence: TGTGCCATCAGTGCCGGGACAGGGGCTCTGAATGAGCAGTTCTTC.

V and J are TRBV5-4 and TRBJ1-1, with 12 bases that match TRBD1. The CDR3 is made up of 16 amino acids. With 1 base clipped from V and 7 bases from J, the junction kept 8 bases outside the gene matches. Germline V gene lookup returns CDR1 SGHNT and CDR2 YYREEE (reference sequence). CDR3 residues: CASSLSMGQGAGEAFF. The DNA for the CDR3 is TGTGCCAGCAGCTTGAGTATGGGACAGGGGGCGGGTGAAGCTTTCTTT.

V usage is TRBV7-6 and J usage is TRBJ2-2; 7 bases align to TRBD2. With V trimmed by 5 bases and J by 3 bases, 6 bases remained unmatched. CDR1 SGHVS and CDR2 FNYEAQ come from the germline V gene. The CDR3 length is 15 residues. CDR3 protein: CASSGRLADTGELFF. The CDR3 DNA reads TGTGCCAGCAGCGGGAGACTAGCTGACACCGGGGAGCTGTTTTTT.

This clone was seen more than once but under ten times. The chain links TRBV27 to TRBJ1-5; 7 bases agree with TRBD1. With V trimmed by 6 bases and J by 4 bases, 3 bases remained unmatched. The CDR3 covers 13 residues. The germline V gene encodes CDR1 MNHEY and CDR2 SMNVEV (reference sequence). The chain's CDR3 is CASRTGKNQPQHF. The CDR3 DNA reads TGTGCCAGCAGGACAGGGAAGAATCAGCCCCAGCATTTT.

The chain is built from TRBV6-5 and TRBJ1-1; D is uncertain. CDR1 is MNHEY and CDR2 is SVGAGI in the germline V gene. The CDR3 extends over 14 amino acids. The V end lost 3 bases, the J end lost 1 base, and 9 bases lay between the germline ends. The CDR3 sequence is CASSYLGGNTEAFF. In DNA, the CDR3 is TGTGCCAGCAGTTATTTGGGAGGGAACACTGAAGCTTTCTTT.

In DNA, the CDR3 is TGTGCCAGCAGTAACCAGGGTCTCAATGAGCAGTTCTTC. Protein sequence: CASSNQGLNEQFF. The chain joins TRBV28 to TRBJ2-1, with TRBD1 as a possible D gene (5 bases). V lost 5 bases and J 6 bases, leaving 11 bases between the germline ends. Germline V gene lookup returns CDR1 MDHEN and CDR2 SYDVKM. The CDR3 has 13 residues. Full variable domain (outside the CDR3, taken from reference TRBV28 and TRBJ2-1): DVKVTQSSRYLVKRTGEKVFLECVQDMDHENMFWYRQDPGLGLRLIYFSYDVKMKEKGDIPEGYSVSREKKERFSLILESASTNQTSMYLCASSNQGLNEQFFGPGTRLTVL.

This clone was observed a handful of times. The gene calls are TRBV5-1 and TRBJ2-7; 8 bases are shared with TRBD1. Trimming cost V 6 bases and J 5 bases; bases outside gene matches: 4. This CDR3 has 12 residues. Germline V gene data show CDR1 as SGHRS and CDR2 as YFSETQ. The DNA for the CDR3 is TGCGCCAGCACCTGGACAGGGCACGAGCAGTACTTC. Amino acid sequence: CASTWTGHEQYF.

V and J are TRBV19 and TRBJ1-1; D remains ambiguous. Germline V lookup: CDR1 LNHDA, CDR2 SQIVND (reference sequence). Trimming removed 1 base from V and 4 bases from J, with 10 bases in between. This CDR3 comprises 14 residues. The CDR3 is CASSIAGVATEAFF. The DNA for the CDR3 is TGTGCCAGTAGTATAGCCGGGGTGGCCACTGAAGCTTTCTTT.

The rearrangement joins TRBV7-8 to TRBJ2-5; TRBD1 agrees at 11 bases. J was trimmed by 5 bases and V by 3 bases; bases with no gene match: 2. From germline, CDR1 is SGHVS and CDR2 FQNEAQ. The CDR3 has 14 residues. CDR3 coding DNA: TGTGCCAGCAGCTTCAGGGACAGGGGGGAGACCCAGTACTTC. Residues: CASSFRDRGETQYF.

The chain is built from TRBV5-4 and TRBJ2-2, with TRBD1 identical over 8 bases. Trimming at V came to 3 bases and at J to 6 bases, leaving 7 bases not matched to a gene. Germline V gene lookup returns CDR1 SGHNT and CDR2 YYREEE (reference sequence). The CDR3 runs 15 residues. The CDR3 loop is CASSSQGAIAGELFF. The CDR3 DNA is TGTGCCAGCAGCTCCCAGGGGGCGATCGCCGGGGAGCTGTTTTTT.

The chain employs TRBV7-9 and TRBJ2-3, with D perhaps TRBD1 (6 bases). This CDR3 is 15 amino acids long. The germline gives CDR1 SEHNR, CDR2 FQNEAQ (reference sequence). Trimming took off 1 base at V and 0 bases at J, with 8 bases between the two ends. CDR3 region: CASSLVGGSTDTQYF. Here the CDR3 DNA reads TGTGCCAGCAGCTTAGTAGGGGGTAGCACAGATACGCAGTATTTT.

There are a few counts of this clone. This sequence joins TRBV6-6 and TRBJ2-7; TRBD2 aligns across 7 bases. Unmatched junction bases numbered 12, after V lost 7 bases and J lost 6 bases. Germline CDR1 and CDR2: MNHNY and SVGAGI (reference sequence). This CDR3 region has 14 residues. CDR3 sequence reads: CASTLREGTGEQYF. The CDR3 DNA reads as TGTGCCAGCACGTTGAGGGAGGGAACGGGCGAGCAGTACTTC.

The chain employs TRBV11-2 and TRBJ1-3; 10 positions agree with TRBD1. The CDR3 extends over 16 amino acids. Trimming cost V 5 bases and J 4 bases; bases outside gene matches: 8. The germline V gene encodes CDR1 SGHAT and CDR2 FQNNGV. The chain's CDR3 is CASSPSRQGAGNTIYF. As DNA, the CDR3 is TGTGCCAGCAGCCCCAGCAGACAGGGGGCCGGAAACACCATATATTTT.

The gene calls are TRBV9 and TRBJ1-5, with a possible D match to TRBD1 (5 bases). The germline V gene encodes CDR1 SGDLS and CDR2 YYNGEE. V lost 7 bases and J 10 bases, leaving 21 bases between the germline ends. The CDR3 extends over 14 amino acids. CDR3 bases: TGTGCCAGCGGGGGGGGACGAGGAGGTGAACCCCAGCATTTT. Translation gives CASGGGRGGEPQHF.